These T cell receptor beta chains were read from a single sample in a study of T-cell memory formation after mild COVID-19. MiXCR was run by TCRdb on the 5' RACE reads, yielding one entry per CDR3 protein. Of a few hundred thousand distinct CDR3 sequences listed, about a sixth were seen once; the top ten hold 22%. Specimen: PBMCs or a T cell subset sorted from them (not recorded which). These TCRs come from a man younger than 35 who had mild COVID-19 (a few samples of this study predate the infection). Cell type and time point are not known. Both conserved end residues are part of each CDR3. The order of the fields is D gene, J gene, clone size, V gene, CDR3 protein, CDR3 DNA. The D gene is left open where the match is weak. Only some rows state a clone size, as once, few, many or a class for expanded clones.

.,TRBJ2-1,.,TRBV25-1,CASSEGGAQFF,TGTGCCAGCAGCGAAGGGGGGGCGCAGTTCTTC
.,TRBJ2-4,.,TRBV7-2,CASSWDDEPSAKNIQYF,TGTGCCAGCAGCTGGGACGATGAGCCATCAGCCAAAAACATTCAGTACTTC
.,TRBJ2-2,.,TRBV24-1,CATSDFPGELFF,TGTGCCACCAGTGATTTTCCCGGGGAGCTGTTTTTT
TRBD1,TRBJ1-2,.,TRBV28,CASSLSMGQEGYTF,TGTGCCAGCAGTTTATCTATGGGACAGGAGGGCTACACCTTC
.,TRBJ1-2,.,TRBV6-6,CASRSDRIYGYTF,TGTGCCAGCAGATCTGACAGGATCTATGGCTACACCTTC
.,TRBJ2-3,few,TRBV30,CAWSYDLPDTQYF,TGTGCCTGGTCCTACGATCTCCCAGATACGCAGTATTTT
TRBD1,TRBJ1-2,.,TRBV7-2,CASSTGQGRGWDGYTF,TGTGCCAGCAGCACGGGACAGGGGAGGGGTTGGGATGGCTACACCTTC
.,TRBJ1-1,many,TRBV18,CASSGAQGRTEAFF,TGTGCCAGCTCAGGGGCACAGGGAAGGACTGAAGCTTTCTTT
.,TRBJ1-1,.,TRBV7-3,CASSLIRDTEAFF,TGTGCCAGCAGCTTAATACGGGACACTGAAGCTTTCTTT
.,TRBJ1-2,.,TRBV12-5,CASGPGSPGAYTF,TGTGCTAGTGGCCCTGGGTCTCCTGGGGCCTACACCTTC
.,TRBJ1-2,.,TRBV7-9,CASSPRQARGYTF,TGTGCCAGCAGCCCCCGTCAAGCCCGCGGCTACACCTTC
.,TRBJ2-5,.,TRBV28,CASSSPRRERTQYF,TGTGCCAGCAGTTCCCCCCGGAGAGAGAGGACCCAGTACTTC
TRBD2,TRBJ2-3,many,TRBV5-1,CASGPGTSGADTQYF,TGCGCCAGCGGCCCCGGGACTAGCGGGGCAGATACGCAGTATTTT
.,TRBJ1-1,few,TRBV7-9,CASSLEGGLHPEAFF,TGTGCCAGCAGTCTAGAGGGGGGATTGCATCCTGAAGCTTTCTTT
.,TRBJ1-2,.,TRBV7-9,CASSLNRAGGYTF,TGTGCCAGCAGCCTTAACAGGGCAGGTGGCTACACCTTC
TRBD2,TRBJ2-1,.,TRBV5-1,CASSQSGGDYNEQFF,TGCGCCAGCAGCCAGAGCGGGGGGGATTACAATGAGCAGTTCTTC
.,TRBJ2-3,few,TRBV20-1,CSARDPSGGGTDTQYF,TGCAGTGCTAGAGATCCTTCTGGGGGAGGCACAGATACGCAGTATTTT
.,TRBJ1-6,.,TRBV7-2,CASSSDPGISPLHF,TGTGCCAGCAGCTCCGACCCCGGGATCTCACCCCTCCACTTT
.,TRBJ2-1,many,TRBV20-1,CSAQETFSRTLNNEQFF,TGCAGTGCCCAGGAAACGTTTTCTCGGACATTGAACAATGAGCAGTTCTTC
.,TRBJ1-5,many,TRBV28,CASSFGQPQHF,TGTGCCAGCAGTTTCGGTCAGCCCCAGCATTTT
.,TRBJ2-2,few,TRBV10-3,CAIGIDSGLNTGELFF,TGTGCCATCGGGATAGACAGCGGGCTGAACACCGGGGAGCTGTTTTTT
.,TRBJ1-3,many,TRBV6-5,CASSQSINSGNTIYF,TGTGCCAGCAGCCAGTCAATTAACTCTGGAAACACCATATATTTT
TRBD1,TRBJ1-6,many,TRBV4-2,CASRQRLKGQGNSPLHF,TGTGCCAGCAGACAGCGCCTCAAAGGACAGGGTAATTCACCCCTCCACTTT
.,TRBJ1-1,many,TRBV7-3,CASSNSGLSPTEAFF,TGTGCCAGCAGCAACTCTGGGTTAAGCCCCACTGAAGCTTTCTTT
.,TRBJ1-3,few,TRBV3-1,CASSQAEGNTIYF,TGTGCCAGCAGCCAAGCGGAGGGAAACACCATATATTTT
TRBD1,TRBJ1-1,few,TRBV5-1,CASSKYGTDTEAFF,TGCGCCAGCAGCAAATACGGGACAGACACTGAAGCTTTCTTT
.,TRBJ2-4,.,TRBV6-5,CASSYSTRAIKNIQYF,TGTGCCAGCAGTTACTCGACACGGGCCATCAAAAACATTCAGTACTTC
TRBD1,TRBJ1-2,once,TRBV28,CASIITGTGYGYTF,TGTGCCAGCATCATTACCGGGACAGGGTATGGCTACACCTTC
.,TRBJ1-4,few,TRBV6-5,CASSYTGNEKLFF,TGTGCCAGCAGTTACACGGGGAATGAAAAACTGTTTTTT
.,TRBJ1-3,.,TRBV7-9,CASSLAASGNTIYF,TGTGCCAGCAGCTTAGCGGCCTCTGGAAACACCATATATTTT
TRBD1,TRBJ2-3,.,TRBV5-1,CASSWGQFRDTQYF,TGCGCCAGCAGCTGGGGACAGTTTCGGGATACGCAGTATTTT
.,TRBJ1-1,.,TRBV25-1,CASSEFWSTEAFF,TGTGCCAGCAGTGAATTTTGGAGCACTGAAGCTTTCTTT
.,TRBJ1-1,.,TRBV27,CASSPRVGREGEAFF,TGTGCCAGCAGTCCAAGGGTAGGTAGGGAGGGTGAAGCTTTCTTT
.,TRBJ1-5,few,TRBV6-2/TRBV6-3,CARSLGDQPQHF,TGTGCCAGAAGTTTGGGGGACCAGCCCCAGCATTTT
TRBD2,TRBJ2-5,.,TRBV5-1,CASSRGVVQETQYF,TGCGCCAGCAGCCGGGGGGTGGTCCAAGAGACCCAGTACTTC
TRBD2,TRBJ2-1,many,TRBV5-1,CASSLASGSYNEQFF,TGCGCCAGCAGCTTGGCTAGCGGCTCCTACAATGAGCAGTTCTTC
.,TRBJ2-1,many,TRBV7-9,CASGGPKQFF,TGTGCCAGCGGTGGCCCCAAGCAGTTCTTC
.,TRBJ1-4,.,TRBV27,CASSSSATSGKLFF,TGTGCCAGCAGTTCCTCGGCTACATCGGGAAAACTGTTTTTT
.,TRBJ2-1,few,TRBV5-6,CASTNRAYNEQFF,TGTGCCAGCACCAACAGGGCCTACAATGAGCAGTTCTTC
.,TRBJ1-4,many,TRBV6-6,CASTAGLRNEKLFF,TGTGCCAGCACTGCTGGCCTACGTAATGAAAAACTGTTTTTT
.,TRBJ1-5,few,TRBV6-5,CASSYSGPSSTTQHF,TGTGCCAGCAGTTACTCCGGGCCCAGCTCTACCACCCAGCATTTT